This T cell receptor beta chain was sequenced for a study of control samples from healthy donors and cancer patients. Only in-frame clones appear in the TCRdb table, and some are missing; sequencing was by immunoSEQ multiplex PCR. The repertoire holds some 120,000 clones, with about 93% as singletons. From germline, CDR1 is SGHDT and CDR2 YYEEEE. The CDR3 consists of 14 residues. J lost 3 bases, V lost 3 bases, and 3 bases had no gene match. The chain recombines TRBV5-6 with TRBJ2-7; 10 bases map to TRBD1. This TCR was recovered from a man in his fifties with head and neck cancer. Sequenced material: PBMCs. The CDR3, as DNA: TGTGCCAGCAGCTCGACAGGGGGCCGCTACGAGCAGTACTTC. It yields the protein CASSSTGGRYEQYF. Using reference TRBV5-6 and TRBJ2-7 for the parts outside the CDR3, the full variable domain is DAGVTQSPTHLIKTRGQQVTLRCSPKSGHDTVSWYQQALGQGPQFIFQYYEEEERQRGNFPDRFSGHQFPNYSSELNVNALLLGDSALYLCASSSTGGRYEQYFGPGTRLTVT.